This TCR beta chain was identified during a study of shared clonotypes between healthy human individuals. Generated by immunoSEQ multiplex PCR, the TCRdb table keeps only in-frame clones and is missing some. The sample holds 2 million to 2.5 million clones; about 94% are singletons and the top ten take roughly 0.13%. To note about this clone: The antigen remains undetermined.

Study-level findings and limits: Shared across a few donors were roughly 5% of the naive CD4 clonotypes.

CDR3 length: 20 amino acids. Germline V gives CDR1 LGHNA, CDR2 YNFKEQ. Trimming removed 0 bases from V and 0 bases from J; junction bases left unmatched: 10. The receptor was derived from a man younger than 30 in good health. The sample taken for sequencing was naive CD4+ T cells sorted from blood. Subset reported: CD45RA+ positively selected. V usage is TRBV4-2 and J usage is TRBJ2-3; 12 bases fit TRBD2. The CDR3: CASSQDGLAGILSSTDTQYF. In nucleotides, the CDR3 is TGTGCCAGCAGCCAAGATGGACTAGCGGGGATTTTATCTAGCACAGATACGCAGTATTTT.